This TCR beta chain was captured in a study of blood T cells in healthy people across ages. With a J-beta primer mix and a sample-barcoded 5' primer, a second PCR ran 7 to 11 cycles. TCRdb recomputed calls from the 5' RACE reads with MiXCR, one row per CDR3 protein. The sample contains 450,000 to 700,000 distinct CDR3 sequences, approximately 27% of which appear only once. This clonotype was observed a few times. This CDR3 has 15 amino acids. Germline V lookup: CDR1 MNHEY, CDR2 SVGAGI. The V end was cut by 6 bases, the J end by 6 bases, with 18 bases between. The source is a woman in her 70s in good health. Sequenced material: blood. The V and J genes are TRBV6-5 and TRBJ2-4; D perhaps matches TRBD2 (7 bases). CDR3 DNA: TGTGCCAGCAGGACCTCAACAGGGAGGGGAAACATTCAGTACTTC. It specifies CASRTSTGRGNIQYF.